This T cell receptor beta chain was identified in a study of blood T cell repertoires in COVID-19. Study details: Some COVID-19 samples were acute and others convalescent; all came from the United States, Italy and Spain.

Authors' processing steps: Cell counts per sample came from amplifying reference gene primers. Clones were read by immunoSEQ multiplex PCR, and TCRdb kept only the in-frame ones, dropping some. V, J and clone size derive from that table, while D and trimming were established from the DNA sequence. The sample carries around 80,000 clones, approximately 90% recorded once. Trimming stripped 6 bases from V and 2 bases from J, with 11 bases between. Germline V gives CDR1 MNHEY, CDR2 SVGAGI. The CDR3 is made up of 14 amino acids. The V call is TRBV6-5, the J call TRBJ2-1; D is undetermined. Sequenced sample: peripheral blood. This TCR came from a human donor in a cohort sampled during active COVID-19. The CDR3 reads CASREVNAYNEQFF. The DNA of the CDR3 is TGTGCCAGCAGAGAGGTAAACGCCTACAATGAGCAGTTCTTC.